This T cell receptor (beta chain) was identified in a study of beta chain features in type 1 diabetes. Overall study findings and caveats: Patients with Type 1 diabetes showed moderately but significantly shorter TCRB CDR3s in all four CD4+ subsets.

The authors reverse transcribed all of the isolated RNA, so sequencing captured expressed TCRB transcripts. The data were produced by immunoSEQ multiplex PCR, yet TCRdb's version contains in-frame clones alone and is incomplete. The table lists about 220,000 clones, about a tenth of them singletons. V shed 8 bases and J shed 8 bases, with 18 bases lying between them. The CDR3 spans 12 residues. Germline V gene lookup returns CDR1 GTSNPN and CDR2 SVGIG (reference sequence). One heparinised draw of blood, averaging around 120 mL, came from each donor. Each sorted fraction was over 95% pure. This clone was counted a single time. Its specificity is unknown.

The rearrangement uses TRBV30 and TRBJ1-2, with D possibly being TRBD1 (5 bases). This TCR was recovered from a man between 18 and 35 years old in good health. Material for sequencing was central memory CD4+ T cells from blood. CDR3: CALRQGPHGYTF. CDR3 nucleotide sequence: TGTGCCCTTAGGCAGGGTCCCCACGGCTACACCTTC.